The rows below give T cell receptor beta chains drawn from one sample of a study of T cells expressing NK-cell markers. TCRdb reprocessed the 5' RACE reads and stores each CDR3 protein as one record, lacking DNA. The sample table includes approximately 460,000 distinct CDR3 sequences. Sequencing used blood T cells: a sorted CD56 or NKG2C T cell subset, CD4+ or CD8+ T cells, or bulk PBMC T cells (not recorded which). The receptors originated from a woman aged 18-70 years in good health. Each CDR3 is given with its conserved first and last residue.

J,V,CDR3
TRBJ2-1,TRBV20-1,CSARPRLAPYNEQFF
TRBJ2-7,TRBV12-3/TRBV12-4,CASRKSGSYYEQYF
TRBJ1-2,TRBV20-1,CSARLDRNYGYTF
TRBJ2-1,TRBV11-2,CASSPGSGNNEQFF
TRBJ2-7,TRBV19,CASSIDRGSYEQYF
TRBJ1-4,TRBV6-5,CASSYSGDTTGEKLFF
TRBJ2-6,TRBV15,CATSRVGAGANVLTF
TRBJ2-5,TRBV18,CASSPILPETQYF
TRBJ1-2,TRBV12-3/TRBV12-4,CASSQTGGGGYTF
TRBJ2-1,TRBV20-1,CSARDRASGPNEQFF
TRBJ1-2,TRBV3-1,CASSQGDRRFNYGYTF
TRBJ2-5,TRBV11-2,CASSRSTGGETQYF
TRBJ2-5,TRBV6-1,CASSPPGGPQETQYF
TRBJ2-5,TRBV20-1,CSARGHREETQYF
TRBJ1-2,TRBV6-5,CASSLLGYGYTF
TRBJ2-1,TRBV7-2,CASSLVGTSGINEQFF
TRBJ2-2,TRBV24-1,CATSSTSGATNTGELFF
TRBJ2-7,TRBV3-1,CASSQDRQSYEQYF
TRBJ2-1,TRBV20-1,CSASEDRVYNEQFF
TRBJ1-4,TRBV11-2,CASSEGAVEKLFF
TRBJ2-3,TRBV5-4,CASCRDPHSTDTQYF
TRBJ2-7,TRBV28,CASSFGDRPYEQYF
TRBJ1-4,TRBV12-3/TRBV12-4,CASSEYRGSNEKLFF
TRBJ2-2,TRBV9,CASSDGLAGGNTGELFF
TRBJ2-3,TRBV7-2,CASSLIISQGADTQYF
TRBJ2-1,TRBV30,CAWSVPGGVEQFF
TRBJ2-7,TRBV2,CASSVARTYEQYF